This T cell receptor (beta chain) was found in a study of T cells after yellow fever vaccination. 5'RACE template switching added a universal primer site and UMIs to TCR cDNA. MiXCR, run by TCRdb on the 5' RACE reads, gives a single entry per CDR3 protein. The sample has 200,000 to 300,000 distinct CDR3 sequences, over 10% seen once. This clonotype was counted between two and nine times. From germline, CDR1 is SEHNR and CDR2 FQNEAQ (reference sequence). The CDR3 is 14 amino acids. The trim removed 5 bases at V and 6 bases at J, leaving 7 bases unmatched. The chain joins TRBV7-9 to TRBJ1-5; 7 bases are shared with TRBD1. This sequence originates from a man aged 30 to 45 who received the YFV17D yellow fever vaccine. This material consisted of CD4+ T cells sorted from PBMCs, taken 45 days after the yellow fever booster vaccination. CDR3 residues: CASSERDSFQPQHF. In DNA form, the CDR3 reads TGTGCCAGCAGCGAAAGGGACAGTTTTCAGCCCCAGCATTTT.